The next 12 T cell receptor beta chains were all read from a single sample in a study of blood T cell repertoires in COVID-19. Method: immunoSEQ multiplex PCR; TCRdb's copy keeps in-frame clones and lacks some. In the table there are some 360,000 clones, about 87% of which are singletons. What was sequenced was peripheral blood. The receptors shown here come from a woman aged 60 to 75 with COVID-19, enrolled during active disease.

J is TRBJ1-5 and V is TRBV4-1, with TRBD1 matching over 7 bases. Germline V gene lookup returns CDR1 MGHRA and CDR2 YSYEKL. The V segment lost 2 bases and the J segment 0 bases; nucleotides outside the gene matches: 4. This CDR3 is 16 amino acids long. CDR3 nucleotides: TGCGCCAGCAGCCAACCCGACAGGGATAGCAATCAGCCCCAGCATTTT. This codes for CASSQPDRDSNQPQHF.

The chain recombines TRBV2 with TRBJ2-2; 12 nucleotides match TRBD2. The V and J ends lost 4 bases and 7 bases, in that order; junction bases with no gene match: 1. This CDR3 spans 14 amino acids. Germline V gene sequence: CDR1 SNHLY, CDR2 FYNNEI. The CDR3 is CASSGTSGVGELFF. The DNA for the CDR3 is TGTGCCAGCAGTGGGACTAGCGGGGTCGGGGAGCTGTTTTTT. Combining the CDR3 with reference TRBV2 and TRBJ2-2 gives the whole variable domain EPEVTQTPSHQVTQMGQEVILRCVPISNHLYFYWYRQILGQKVEFLVSFYNNEISEKSEIFDDQFSVERPDGSNFTLKIRSTKLEDSAMYFCASSGTSGVGELFFGEGSRLTVL.

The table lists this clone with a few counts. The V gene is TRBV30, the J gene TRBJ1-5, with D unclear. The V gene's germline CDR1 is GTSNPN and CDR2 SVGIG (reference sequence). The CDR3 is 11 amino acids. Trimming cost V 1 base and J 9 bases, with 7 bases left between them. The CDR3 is CAWSEAGPQHF. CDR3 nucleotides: TGTGCCTGGAGTGAAGCGGGGCCCCAGCATTTT.

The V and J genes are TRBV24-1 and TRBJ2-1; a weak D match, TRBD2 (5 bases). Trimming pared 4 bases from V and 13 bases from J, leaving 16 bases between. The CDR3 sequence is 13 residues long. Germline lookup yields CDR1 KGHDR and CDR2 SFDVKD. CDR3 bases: TGTGCCACCAGTGACCCCGTAAGGGAGTTTCAGTTCTTC. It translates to CATSDPVREFQFF.

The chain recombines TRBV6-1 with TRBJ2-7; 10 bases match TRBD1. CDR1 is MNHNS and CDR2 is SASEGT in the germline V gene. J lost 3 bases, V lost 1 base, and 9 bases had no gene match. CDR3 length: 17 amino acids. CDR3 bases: TGTGCCAGCAGTGAAGATCATCGGGACAGGGGATTCTACGAGCAGTACTTC. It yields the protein CASSEDHRDRGFYEQYF.

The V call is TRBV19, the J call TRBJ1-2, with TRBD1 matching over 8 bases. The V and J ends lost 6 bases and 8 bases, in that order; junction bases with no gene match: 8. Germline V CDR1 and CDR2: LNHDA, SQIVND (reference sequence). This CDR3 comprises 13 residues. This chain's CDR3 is CASRGQGAYGYTF. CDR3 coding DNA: TGTGCCAGTAGAGGGCAGGGGGCGTACGGCTACACCTTC.

The CDR3 nucleotides read TGCGCCAGCAGCAAAGCACAGGGGATAGATACGCAGTATTTT. It is translated as CASSKAQGIDTQYF. V and J are TRBV5-1 and TRBJ2-3; 7 nucleotides agree with TRBD1. CDR1 SGHRS and CDR2 YFSETQ come from the germline V gene. The ends lost 4 bases at V and 5 bases at J; junction bases unmatched: 7. The CDR3 has 14 amino acids.

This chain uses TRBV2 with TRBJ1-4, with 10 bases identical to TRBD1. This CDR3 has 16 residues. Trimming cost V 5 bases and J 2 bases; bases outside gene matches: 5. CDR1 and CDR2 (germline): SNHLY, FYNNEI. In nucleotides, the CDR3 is TGTGCCAGCAGTTACCGACAGGGGGCTACTAATGAAAAACTGTTTTTT. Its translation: CASSYRQGATNEKLFF.

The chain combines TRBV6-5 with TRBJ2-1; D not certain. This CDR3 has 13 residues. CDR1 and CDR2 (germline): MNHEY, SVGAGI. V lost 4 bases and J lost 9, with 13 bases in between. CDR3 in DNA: TGTGCCAGCAGTTTTGGTCCTTCGGGTGAGCAGTTCTTC. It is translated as CASSFGPSGEQFF.

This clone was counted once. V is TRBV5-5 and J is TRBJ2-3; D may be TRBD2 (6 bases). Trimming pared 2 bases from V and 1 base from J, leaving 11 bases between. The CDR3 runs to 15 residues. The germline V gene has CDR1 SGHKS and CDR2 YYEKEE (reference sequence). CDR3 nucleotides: TGTGCCAGCAGCTTTCTAGCGTCTCGCACAGATACGCAGTATTTT. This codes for CASSFLASRTDTQYF.

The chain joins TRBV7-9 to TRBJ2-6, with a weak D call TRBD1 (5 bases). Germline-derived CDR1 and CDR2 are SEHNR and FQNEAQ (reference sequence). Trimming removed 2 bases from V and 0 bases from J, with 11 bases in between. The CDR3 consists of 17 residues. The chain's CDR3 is CASSLRQSLSGANVLTF. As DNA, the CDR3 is TGTGCCAGCAGCTTAAGACAGTCCCTCTCTGGGGCCAACGTCCTGACTTTC.

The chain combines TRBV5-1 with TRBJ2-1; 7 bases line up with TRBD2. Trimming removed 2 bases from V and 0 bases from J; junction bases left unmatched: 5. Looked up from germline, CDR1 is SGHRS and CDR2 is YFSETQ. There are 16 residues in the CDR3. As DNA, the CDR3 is TGCGCCAGCAGCTTAACAGCGGGGAGCTCCTACAATGAGCAGTTCTTC. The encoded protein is CASSLTAGSSYNEQFF.